The rows below give T cell receptor beta chains drawn from one sample of a study of early T cells in non-severe SARS-CoV-2 infection. Via MiXCR, TCRdb re-called the 5' RACE reads, giving one row per CDR3 protein. The sample holds about 80,000 distinct CDR3 sequences; less than 5.5% are singletons and the top ten take approximately 7.4%. The starting material was whole blood, obtained at baseline. These receptor sequences come from an adult who was a healthcare worker with PCR-confirmed SARS-CoV-2 infection or an uninfected control (not recorded which). Both conserved end residues are part of each CDR3. D genes are given only for firm matches. The size entry is marked missing in some rows and otherwise reads once, few, many or a size class.

TRBJ2-7	16	many	TRBV29-1	NA	CSANAGAGTNTGEQYF	TGCAGCGCCAATGCCGGGGCGGGAACAAACACGGGCGAGCAGTACTTC
TRBJ2-2	15	many	TRBV10-3	TRBD2	CAISESLAGTGELFF	TGTGCCATCAGTGAGTCGCTAGCGGGGACCGGGGAGCTGTTTTTT
TRBJ2-7	16	few	TRBV7-4	TRBD2	CASSPLKAGVEHEQYF	TGTGCCAGCAGCCCCCTCAAGGCGGGAGTAGAGCACGAGCAGTACTTC
TRBJ2-1	13	many	TRBV5-4	NA	CASSLLSRGEQFF	TGTGCCAGCAGCTTACTATCCCGGGGAGAGCAGTTCTTC
TRBJ2-5	15	many	TRBV29-1	TRBD2	CSIPPAGGLQETQYF	TGCAGCATCCCCCCAGCGGGAGGCCTCCAAGAGACCCAGTACTTC
TRBJ2-3	15	few	TRBV7-6	TRBD1	CASSLGQGGPDTQYF	TGTGCCAGCAGCTTGGGACAGGGAGGTCCAGATACGCAGTATTTT
TRBJ2-7	14	many	TRBV10-3	TRBD1	CAISAWTGSHEQYF	TGTGCCATCAGTGCCTGGACAGGGTCCCACGAGCAGTACTTC
TRBJ2-1	16	NA	TRBV24-1	NA	CATSALGLTAYNEQFF	TGTGCCACCAGTGCTCTAGGACTAACCGCCTACAATGAGCAGTTCTTC
TRBJ1-6	14	NA	TRBV7-2	NA	CAGGVRLNNSPLHF	TGTGCGGGGGGGGTCCGCCTTAATAATTCACCCCTCCACTTT
TRBJ2-2	14	many	TRBV6-2/TRBV6-3	NA	CASSYSTLAGELFF	TGTGCCAGCAGTTACTCCACATTGGCCGGGGAGCTGTTTTTT
TRBJ2-1	14	NA	TRBV2	NA	CASVVGRRVDEQFF	TGTGCCAGCGTCGTGGGAAGGAGGGTCGATGAGCAGTTCTTC
TRBJ1-2	15	many	TRBV7-9	NA	CASSPPIRTFYGYTF	TGTGCCAGCAGCCCACCCATCCGTACGTTCTATGGCTACACCTTC
TRBJ1-1	17	many	TRBV12-3/TRBV12-4	TRBD1	CASSLKGQGSMNTEAFF	TGTGCCAGCAGTTTAAAGGGACAGGGCAGTATGAACACTGAAGCTTTCTTT
TRBJ2-1	14	many	TRBV7-9	NA	CASSLTGELNEQFF	TGTGCCAGCAGCTTAACGGGAGAGCTCAATGAGCAGTTCTTC
TRBJ2-1	15	NA	TRBV20-1	TRBD1	CSASGTGGAGNEQFF	TGCAGTGCATCCGGTACAGGGGGCGCGGGAAATGAGCAGTTCTTC
TRBJ2-1	14	few	TRBV6-2/TRBV6-3	TRBD2	CASSYDTSGRGKFF	TGTGCCAGCAGTTACGACACTAGCGGGAGGGGAAAGTTCTTC
TRBJ2-7	13	few	TRBV6-2/TRBV6-3	NA	CASSDPGIYEQYF	TGTGCCAGCAGCGATCCGGGAATCTACGAGCAGTACTTC
TRBJ1-4	16	many	TRBV27	NA	CASSLFHGLGNEKLFF	TGTGCCAGCAGTTTATTTCACGGGTTAGGTAATGAAAAACTGTTTTTT
TRBJ2-2	13	many	TRBV6-4	NA	CASSDTDRGELFF	TGTGCCAGCAGTGACACTGACAGGGGGGAGCTGTTTTTT
TRBJ1-5	15	few	TRBV7-2	NA	CASSSGLSRGQPQHF	TGTGCCAGCAGCTCTGGACTCTCAAGGGGCCAGCCCCAGCATTTT
TRBJ2-7	13	few	TRBV12-3/TRBV12-4	NA	CASSLTPGHLQYF	TGTGCCAGCAGTCTAACCCCTGGACATCTGCAGTACTTC
TRBJ2-7	18	many	TRBV11-2	TRBD2	CASSPAVSGRGESYEQYF	TGTGCCAGCAGCCCAGCAGTTAGCGGGAGGGGTGAGTCCTACGAGCAGTACTTC
TRBJ1-1	16	few	TRBV4-1	NA	CASSPVYRELNTEAFF	TGCGCCAGCAGCCCCGTCTACAGGGAGCTAAACACTGAAGCTTTCTTT
TRBJ2-1	16	many	TRBV20-1	TRBD1	CSARLDRGLPYNEQFF	TGCAGTGCTAGACTGGACAGGGGGCTCCCCTACAATGAGCAGTTCTTC
TRBJ2-2	13	many	TRBV29-1	NA	CSVRGQNTGELFF	TGCAGCGTTAGGGGACAGAACACCGGGGAGCTGTTTTTT
TRBJ2-7	14	many	TRBV25-1	TRBD1	CASSESWGQVEQYF	TGTGCCAGCAGTGAATCGTGGGGACAGGTAGAGCAGTACTTC
TRBJ2-1	12	NA	TRBV6-7	NA	CASRCEARAQFF	TGTGCCAGCAGGTGCGAGGCCCGGGCGCAGTTCTTC
TRBJ2-1	22	NA	TRBV2	TRBD2	CASSADFGKATLGLAAYNEQFF	TGTGCCAGCAGTGCTGATTTCGGGAAGGCTACCTTGGGACTAGCGGCCTACAATGAGCAGTTCTTC
TRBJ2-1	19	few	TRBV25-1	TRBD2	CASSSPPPLAGERYNEQFF	TGTGCCAGCAGTAGCCCGCCCCCACTAGCGGGAGAACGCTACAATGAGCAGTTCTTC
TRBJ2-7	13	few	TRBV18	NA	CASSYTGPYEQYF	TGTGCCAGCTCCTATACGGGACCCTACGAGCAGTACTTC
TRBJ1-4	16	many	TRBV4-2	TRBD1	CASSQDTGTGAEKLFF	TGTGCCAGCAGCCAAGATACCGGGACAGGGGCTGAAAAACTGTTTTTT
TRBJ2-2	17	NA	TRBV12-5	TRBD1	CASGLVPRGRNTGELFF	TGTGCTAGTGGTCTCGTCCCCAGGGGGCGGAACACCGGGGAGCTGTTTTTT
TRBJ2-7	14	many	TRBV25-1	NA	CASSVTGRSYEQYF	TGTGCCAGCAGTGTGACAGGGAGGTCCTACGAGCAGTACTTC
TRBJ1-2	15	many	TRBV12-3/TRBV12-4	NA	CASSPVDRSNYGYTF	TGTGCCAGCAGCCCTGTAGACAGGTCTAACTATGGCTACACCTTC
TRBJ2-3	14	NA	TRBV28	NA	CASSFLRSTDTQYF	TGTGCCAGCAGTTTTCTGCGGAGCACAGATACGCAGTATTTT
TRBJ2-2	12	NA	TRBV7-9	NA	CELALNTGELFF	TGCGAGCTAGCGCTGAACACCGGGGAGCTGTTTTTT
TRBJ1-2	16	many	TRBV2	TRBD1	CASSEGTGGDVHGYTF	TGTGCCAGCAGTGAAGGGACAGGGGGAGATGTCCATGGCTACACCTTC
TRBJ2-3	15	NA	TRBV5-6	NA	CASSLAASGTDTQYF	TGTGCCAGCAGCCTCGCGGCCAGCGGGACAGATACGCAGTATTTT
TRBJ2-1	14	few	TRBV12-3/TRBV12-4	TRBD2	CASSLAGDNNEQFF	TGTGCCAGCAGCCTAGCGGGAGACAACAATGAGCAGTTCTTC
TRBJ2-3	14	many	TRBV6-5	NA	CASSWGSGTDTQYF	TGTGCCAGCAGTTGGGGCAGCGGCACAGATACGCAGTATTTT
TRBJ2-2	16	few	TRBV5-1	NA	CASSPQGNANTGELFF	TGCGCCAGCAGCCCACAGGGAAACGCGAACACCGGGGAGCTGTTTTTT
TRBJ2-3	15	NA	TRBV7-6	TRBD2	CASSQGLADRLTQYF	TGTGCCAGCAGCCAAGGACTAGCGGACCGCCTTACGCAGTATTTT
TRBJ2-7	14	many	TRBV9	TRBD1	CASSYRTGGYEQYF	TGTGCCAGCAGCTACCGGACAGGGGGATACGAGCAGTACTTC
TRBJ1-3	14	many	TRBV29-1	TRBD1	CSVETGFPGNTIYF	TGCAGCGTTGAGACAGGGTTCCCTGGAAACACCATATATTTT
TRBJ2-7	16	NA	TRBV28	TRBD2	CASSPSRGGSSYEQYF	TGTGCCAGCAGCCCTTCCCGGGGGGGGAGCTCCTACGAGCAGTACTTC
TRBJ2-1	13	many	TRBV7-3	NA	CASSLAAHNEQFF	TGTGCCAGCAGCTTAGCGGCCCACAATGAGCAGTTCTTC
TRBJ2-5	14	NA	TRBV5-1	TRBD1	CASSSTGRKETQYF	TGCGCCAGCAGCTCGACAGGGCGCAAAGAGACCCAGTACTTC
TRBJ2-7	17	few	TRBV5-1	TRBD1	CASSSITVGQGSHEQYF	TGCGCCAGCAGCTCGATCACGGTGGGACAGGGGTCCCACGAGCAGTACTTC
TRBJ2-2	16	NA	TRBV28	TRBD1	CASSPGQGAPFGELFF	TGTGCCAGCAGCCCCGGACAGGGGGCACCTTTCGGGGAGCTGTTTTTT
TRBJ2-6	15	many	TRBV5-1	NA	CASGQQDSGANVLTF	TGCGCCAGCGGACAACAGGACTCTGGGGCCAACGTCCTGACTTTC
TRBJ2-7	11	many	TRBV27	NA	CASSLGNEQYF	TGTGCCAGCAGTTTGGGGAACGAGCAGTACTTC
TRBJ1-2	19	few	TRBV4-2	NA	CASSHPPEEGRRGPGGYTF	TGTGCCAGCAGCCATCCTCCGGAGGAAGGACGGCGGGGCCCGGGAGGCTACACCTTC
TRBJ2-3	14	NA	TRBV6-5	NA	CASSYRTGTDTQYF	TGTGCCAGCAGTTACAGGACAGGCACAGATACGCAGTATTTT